Listed below are T cell receptor beta chains from one sample, sequenced in a study of blood T cell repertoires in COVID-19. Sequencing was performed with immunoSEQ multiplex PCR; in TCRdb, only in-frame clones are kept and a portion is missing. Among 200,000 to 250,000 clones, 70% to 90% were seen once, and the ten largest hold 2.9%. Material: peripheral blood. These receptors were collected from a middle-aged man who had recovered from COVID-19. The CDR3 runs from the conserved cysteine through the conserved F or W. Each record gives: V gene, J gene, clone size, CDR3 length, D gene, CDR3 DNA, CDR3 protein. A D gene is named only where the DNA matches it firmly. For some rows the clone size is stated as once, few or many, or as a class when expanded; others skip it.

V: TRBV3-1/TRBV3-2
J: TRBJ2-7
size: .
length: 16
D: .
DNA: TGTGCCAGCAGCCAAGGCAGCGGAAAAAGCTCCTACGAGCAGTACTTC
CDR3: CASSQGSGKSSYEQYF

V: TRBV18
J: TRBJ2-1
size: .
length: 12
D: .
DNA: TGTGCCAGCTGCCAGGGGTCTAGGGAGCAGTTCTTC
CDR3: CASCQGSREQFF

V: TRBV6-5
J: TRBJ2-1
size: few
length: 15
D: TRBD2
DNA: TGTGCCAGCAGGGGAGGACTAGTATCTTGGAATGAGCAGTTCTTC
CDR3: CASRGGLVSWNEQFF

V: TRBV5-5
J: TRBJ1-1
size: .
length: 18
D: .
DNA: TGTGCCAGCAGCTTGTCCGCCGCGGACAGCCTCGGGAACACTGAAGCTTTCTTT
CDR3: CASSLSAADSLGNTEAFF

V: TRBV3-1/TRBV3-2
J: TRBJ2-7
size: .
length: 15
D: .
DNA: TGTGCCAGCAGCCAAGGGGTGGGGGGAGGCTACGAGCAGTACTTC
CDR3: CASSQGVGGGYEQYF

V: TRBV6-5
J: TRBJ1-4
size: once
length: 15
D: .
DNA: TGTGCCAGCAGAGGCCGGTCGAGCGGTAATGAAAAACTGTTTTTT
CDR3: CASRGRSSGNEKLFF

V: TRBV20-1
J: TRBJ2-5
size: .
length: 10
D: .
DNA: TGCAGTGCTTTATATGAGACCCAGTACTTC
CDR3: CSALYETQYF

V: TRBV5-4
J: TRBJ1-1
size: once
length: 14
D: .
DNA: TGTGCCAGCAGCTTGGGGCAGAAGAACACTGAAGCTTTCTTT
CDR3: CASSLGQKNTEAFF

V: TRBV24-1
J: TRBJ2-2
size: .
length: 17
D: TRBD2
DNA: TGTGCCACCAGTGACCCCACTAGCGGGAGTATCACCGGGGAGCTGTTTTTT
CDR3: CATSDPTSGSITGELFF

V: TRBV7-2
J: TRBJ2-2
size: .
length: 12
D: .
DNA: TGTGCCAGCAGCTTTTCAACCGGGGAGCTGTTTTTT
CDR3: CASSFSTGELFF

V: TRBV5-1
J: TRBJ2-5
size: once
length: 16
D: .
DNA: TGCGCCAGCAGCTACGCACTGGACACACCCCAAGAGACCCAGTACTTC
CDR3: CASSYALDTPQETQYF

V: TRBV19
J: TRBJ1-2
size: .
length: 15
D: .
DNA: TGTGCCAGTAGTATGGAAGTCCCGGGACTGGATGGCTACACCTTC
CDR3: CASSMEVPGLDGYTF

V: TRBV7-2
J: TRBJ2-5
size: .
length: 14
D: .
DNA: TGTGCCAGCAGCTTCGACAGCCACCAAGAGACCCAGTACTTC
CDR3: CASSFDSHQETQYF

V: TRBV2
J: TRBJ1-1
size: .
length: 14
D: .
DNA: TGTGCCAGCAGTGAAAGAACGGTGAACACTGAAGCTTTCTTT
CDR3: CASSERTVNTEAFF

V: TRBV19
J: TRBJ1-1
size: few
length: 14
D: .
DNA: TGTGCCAGTTTCAATTACAGGGCTGGCACTGAAGCTTTCTTT
CDR3: CASFNYRAGTEAFF

V: TRBV10-3
J: TRBJ2-1
size: .
length: 15
D: TRBD2
DNA: TGTGCCATCAGCCGACTAGCGGGTGTGGACAATGAGCAGTTCTTC
CDR3: CAISRLAGVDNEQFF

V: TRBV7-8
J: TRBJ1-5
size: once
length: 14
D: TRBD1
DNA: TGTGCCAGCAGCCTGGGACAGGGTAATCAGCCCCAGCATTTT
CDR3: CASSLGQGNQPQHF

V: TRBV7-9
J: TRBJ2-1
size: .
length: 15
D: .
DNA: TGTGCCAGCAGCTCTTTAGCGAACCTACCCCATGAGCAGTTCTTC
CDR3: CASSSLANLPHEQFF

V: TRBV3-1/TRBV3-2
J: TRBJ2-1
size: .
length: 12
D: .
DNA: TGTGCCAGCAGCCAATCGGTAGCGCTAAGGTTCTTC
CDR3: CASSQSVALRFF

V: TRBV27
J: TRBJ2-1
size: .
length: 14
D: .
DNA: TGTGCCAGCAGTTTATACATCCGGGGAAATGAGCAGTTCTTC
CDR3: CASSLYIRGNEQFF

V: TRBV6-2/TRBV6-3
J: TRBJ1-2
size: few
length: 15
D: TRBD1
DNA: TGTGCCAGCAGTCCGGGGGACAGCATTTCCTTTGGCTACACCTTC
CDR3: CASSPGDSISFGYTF

V: TRBV3-1/TRBV3-2
J: TRBJ2-1
size: .
length: 16
D: TRBD2
DNA: TGTGCCAGCAGCCCTTCGGGACTAGCGGGAATAAATGAGCAGTTCTTC
CDR3: CASSPSGLAGINEQFF

V: TRBV3-1/TRBV3-2
J: TRBJ2-5
size: .
length: 16
D: .
DNA: TGTGCCAGCAGCCAATCCAAACCCGGGGTGTTGGAGACCCAGTACTTC
CDR3: CASSQSKPGVLETQYF

V: TRBV28
J: TRBJ1-1
size: .
length: 13
D: .
DNA: TGTGCCAGCAGCCTCGGGGGTGGGACTGAAGCTTTCTTT
CDR3: CASSLGGGTEAFF

V: TRBV25-1
J: TRBJ2-5
size: .
length: 14
D: .
DNA: TGTGCCAGCAGCCTTTCGGGGGGCGGGGAGACCCAGTACTTC
CDR3: CASSLSGGGETQYF

V: TRBV5-1
J: TRBJ1-3
size: .
length: 15
D: .
DNA: TGCGCCAGCAGCTTGGACGGAGGATCTGGAAACACCATATATTTT
CDR3: CASSLDGGSGNTIYF

V: TRBV28
J: TRBJ2-2
size: .
length: 15
D: .
DNA: TGTGCCAGCAGTTTATATCCCGCGAACACCGGGGAGCTGTTTTTT
CDR3: CASSLYPANTGELFF

V: TRBV27
J: TRBJ1-4
size: .
length: 16
D: TRBD1
DNA: TGTGCCAGCAGGGACGGAGGGGGCAGGGCTAATGAAAAACTGTTTTTT
CDR3: CASRDGGGRANEKLFF

V: TRBV5-4
J: TRBJ2-1
size: once
length: 16
D: .
DNA: TGTGCCAGCAGCAAGGGACACCAAGACTCCTACAATGAGCAGTTCTTC
CDR3: CASSKGHQDSYNEQFF

V: TRBV5-1
J: TRBJ2-7
size: .
length: 16
D: TRBD2
DNA: TGCGCCAGCAGCAAAGGGACTAGCGGGAGCTCCTACGAGCAGTACTTC
CDR3: CASSKGTSGSSYEQYF

V: TRBV19
J: TRBJ2-6
size: .
length: 16
D: TRBD1
DNA: TGTGCCAGTACATCACAGGGGGCCTCTGGGGCCAACGTCCTGACTTTC
CDR3: CASTSQGASGANVLTF

V: TRBV18
J: TRBJ2-7
size: once
length: 15
D: TRBD1
DNA: TGTGCCAGCTCGCTAAGGACAGGGGAGGCCTACGAGCAGTACTTC
CDR3: CASSLRTGEAYEQYF

V: TRBV24-1
J: TRBJ2-1
size: .
length: 16
D: TRBD2
DNA: TGTGCCACCAGTGGAGGTAAGGCGGGAGTCTCTAATGAGCAGTTCTTC
CDR3: CATSGGKAGVSNEQFF

V: TRBV28
J: TRBJ2-1
size: .
length: 18
D: TRBD2
DNA: TGTGCCAGCAGTCCTAGGCTAGGGATAAGCGGGAGGTACAATGAGCAGTTCTTC
CDR3: CASSPRLGISGRYNEQFF

V: TRBV27
J: TRBJ2-3
size: .
length: 16
D: .
DNA: TGTGCCAGCAGTTTACAGGGAACGGCTGTCAGGGATACGCAGTATTTT
CDR3: CASSLQGTAVRDTQYF

V: TRBV29-1
J: TRBJ2-2
size: .
length: 18
D: TRBD1
DNA: TGCAGCGTTAGAGCTCGCCCAGGACAGGGGGCGAACACCGGGGAGCTGTTTTTT
CDR3: CSVRARPGQGANTGELFF

V: TRBV10-1
J: TRBJ1-1
size: once
length: 14
D: TRBD1
DNA: TGCGCCAGCAGTCGGGACAGAACGCTCACTGAAGCTTTCTTT
CDR3: CASSRDRTLTEAFF

V: TRBV27
J: TRBJ2-7
size: .
length: 14
D: TRBD1
DNA: TGTGCCAGCAGTTTGACCGGACAGGGCTACGAGCAGTACTTC
CDR3: CASSLTGQGYEQYF

V: TRBV10-2
J: TRBJ2-2
size: .
length: 14
D: TRBD1
DNA: TGCGCCAGCACCGGACAGGGGGTTGTCGGGGAGCTGTTTTTT
CDR3: CASTGQGVVGELFF

V: TRBV30
J: TRBJ2-1
size: .
length: 14
D: TRBD2
DNA: TGTGCCTGGGATCTAGCGGGAGCCCACAATGAGCAGTTCTTC
CDR3: CAWDLAGAHNEQFF

V: TRBV7-8
J: TRBJ2-6
size: .
length: 18
D: TRBD2
DNA: TGTGCCAGCAGCTTACGAGCGGGAGGGGATTCTGGGGCCAACGTCCTGACTTTC
CDR3: CASSLRAGGDSGANVLTF

V: TRBV19
J: TRBJ2-7
size: .
length: 16
D: TRBD2
DNA: TGTGCCAGTTCCGTAAAGACTAGCGGCTTTACCTACGAGCAGTACTTC
CDR3: CASSVKTSGFTYEQYF

V: TRBV4-2
J: TRBJ2-7
size: .
length: 18
D: .
DNA: TGTGCCAGCAGCCAAGATAGCTCCAGACTACCGGTCTCCTACGAGCAGTACTTC
CDR3: CASSQDSSRLPVSYEQYF

V: TRBV2
J: TRBJ1-5
size: once
length: 15
D: .
DNA: TGTGCCAGCAGAAAACAGGGAGGGAGCAATCAGCCCCAGCATTTT
CDR3: CASRKQGGSNQPQHF

V: TRBV2
J: TRBJ2-4
size: .
length: 20
D: TRBD2
DNA: TGTGCCAGCAGTCAAACAAGACTAGCGGGAGGGCTGGGGGCCAAAAACATTCAGTACTTC
CDR3: CASSQTRLAGGLGAKNIQYF

V: TRBV15
J: TRBJ2-2
size: .
length: 16
D: TRBD1
DNA: TGTGCCACCAGCAGCAGACAGGGGCCGAACACCGGGGAGCTGTTTTTT
CDR3: CATSSRQGPNTGELFF